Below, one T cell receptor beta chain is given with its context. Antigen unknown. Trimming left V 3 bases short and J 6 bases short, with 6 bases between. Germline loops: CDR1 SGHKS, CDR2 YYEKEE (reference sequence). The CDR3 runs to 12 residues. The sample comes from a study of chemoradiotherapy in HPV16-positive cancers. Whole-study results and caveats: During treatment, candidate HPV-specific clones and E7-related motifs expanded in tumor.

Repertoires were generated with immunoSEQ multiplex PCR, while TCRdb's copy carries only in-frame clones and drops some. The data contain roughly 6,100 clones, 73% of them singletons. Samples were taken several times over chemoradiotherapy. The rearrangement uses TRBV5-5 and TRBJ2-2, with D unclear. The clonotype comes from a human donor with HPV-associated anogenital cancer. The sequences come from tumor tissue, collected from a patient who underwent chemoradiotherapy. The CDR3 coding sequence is TGTGCCAGCAGCTACCGGGCCGGGGAGCTGTTTTTT. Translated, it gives CASSYRAGELFF.